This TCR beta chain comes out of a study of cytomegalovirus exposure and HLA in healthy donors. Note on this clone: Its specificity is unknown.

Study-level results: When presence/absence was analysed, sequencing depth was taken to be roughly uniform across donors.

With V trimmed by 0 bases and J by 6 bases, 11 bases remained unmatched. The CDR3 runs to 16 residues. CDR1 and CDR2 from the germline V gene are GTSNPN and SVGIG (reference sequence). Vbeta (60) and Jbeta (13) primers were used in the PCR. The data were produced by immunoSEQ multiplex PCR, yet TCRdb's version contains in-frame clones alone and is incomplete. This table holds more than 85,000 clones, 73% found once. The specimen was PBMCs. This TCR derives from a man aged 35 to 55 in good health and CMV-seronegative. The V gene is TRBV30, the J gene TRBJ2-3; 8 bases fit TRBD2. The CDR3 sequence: CAWSVVGGGWVDTQYF. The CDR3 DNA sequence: TGTGCCTGGAGTGTAGTAGGCGGGGGGTGGGTGGATACGCAGTATTTT.